Listed below are T cell receptor beta chains from one sample, sequenced in a study of shared clonotypes between healthy human individuals. Profiled with immunoSEQ multiplex PCR; TCRdb holds only in-frame clones, not every one. Of some 2.1 million clones listed, approximately 92% are singletons. The sample taken for sequencing was naive CD8+ T cells from PBMCs. These receptors all stem from a man younger than 35 in good health. Some clones in this sample may be carry-over from other donors' samples. Both conserved end residues are part of each CDR3. Fields, in order: D gene, J gene, V gene, clone size, CDR3 DNA, CDR3 protein. The D gene is left open where the match is weak. Expanded clones get a size class; other rows say once, few or many, or leave the size out.

>NA|TRBJ1-2|TRBV9|NA
TGTGCCAGCAGCGTAGCGTCAGGGGATATTTATAACTATGGCTACACCTTC
CASSVASGDIYNYGYTF
>NA|TRBJ2-2|TRBV21-1|NA
TGTGCCAGCAGCAACCGGACAGACTCGAGCACCGGGGAGCTGTTTTTT
CASSNRTDSSTGELFF
>NA|TRBJ1-2|TRBV19|NA
TGTGCCAGTAGTACACACTCAAACTATGGCTACACCTTC
CASSTHSNYGYTF
>TRBD1|TRBJ1-1|TRBV19|NA
TGTGCCAGTAGTATCCGGGACAGTGGGAGGAACACTGAAGCTTTCTTT
CASSIRDSGRNTEAFF
>TRBD2|TRBJ2-1|TRBV4-3|NA
TGCGCCAGCAGCCGCGGACTAGCGACCTACAATGAGCAGTTCTTC
CASSRGLATYNEQFF
>TRBD1|TRBJ2-7|TRBV4-1|NA
TGCGCCAGCAGCCATACCGGGACAGGCATCTACGAGCAGTACTTC
CASSHTGTGIYEQYF
>NA|TRBJ2-5|TRBV4-1|once
TGCGCCAGCAGCAGACGAGGGGTAGAGACCCAGTACTTC
CASSRRGVETQYF
>TRBD2|TRBJ2-3|TRBV6-4|NA
TGTGCCAGCAGTCTACTAGCGGGCACAGATACGCAGTATTTT
CASSLLAGTDTQYF
>NA|TRBJ1-2|TRBV7-8|NA
TGTGCCAGCAGTCCCGGGGGGCGTGGTGGCTACACCTTC
CASSPGGRGGYTF
>TRBD1|TRBJ2-7|TRBV5-4|NA
TGTGCCAGCAGCCCGGGACAGGAGACCTACGAGCAGTACTTC
CASSPGQETYEQYF
>TRBD2|TRBJ2-3|TRBV7-8|NA
TGTGCCAGCAGCGTAACAGCGGGACCAGATACGCAGTATTTT
CASSVTAGPDTQYF
>NA|TRBJ1-3|TRBV7-6|NA
TGTGCCAGCAGCCCCCTCCCCGAGGGAAACACCATATATTTT
CASSPLPEGNTIYF
>TRBD1|TRBJ2-7|TRBV4-1|NA
TGCGCCAGCAGCCAAGAGGGACAGCCCTACTACGAGCAGTACTTC
CASSQEGQPYYEQYF
>NA|TRBJ1-1|TRBV9|NA
TGTGCCAGCAGCGTTGGAGGGGCTGGCACTGAAGCTTTCTTT
CASSVGGAGTEAFF
>TRBD2|TRBJ2-5|TRBV9|NA
TGTGCCAGCAGCGTACATGGGACACCGGGAGGGGAGACCCAGTACTTC
CASSVHGTPGGETQYF
>NA|TRBJ1-5|TRBV27|NA
TGTGCCAGCAGATTAACAGGGTCGGGCCAGCCCCAGCATTTT
CASRLTGSGQPQHF
>NA|TRBJ1-5|TRBV7-9|NA
TGTGCCAGCAGCGGGGAGGATCAGCCCCAGCATTTT
CASSGEDQPQHF
>NA|TRBJ2-7|TRBV4-1|NA
TGCGCCAGCAGCCAAGTCCAGGGCTACGAGCAGTACTTC
CASSQVQGYEQYF
>NA|TRBJ2-2|TRBV29-1|NA
TGCAGCGTTGACGACGGCCCAAACACCGGGGAGCTGTTTTTT
CSVDDGPNTGELFF
>TRBD1|TRBJ1-2|TRBV27|NA
TGTGCCAGCAGCCCGACAGGGCCCCTCGGCTATGGCTACACCTTC
CASSPTGPLGYGYTF
>NA|TRBJ2-7|TRBV27|NA
TGTGCCAGCAGTCCTAGACAGGGAGGCTACGAGCAGTACTTC
CASSPRQGGYEQYF
>NA|TRBJ2-1|TRBV9|NA
TGTGCCAGCAGTCGACCCAGCCCTGAGCAGTTCTTC
CASSRPSPEQFF
>TRBD2|TRBJ2-7|TRBV27|NA
TGTGCCAGCGCACTAGCGGGAGTAGGCTCCTACGAGCAGTACTTC
CASALAGVGSYEQYF
>NA|TRBJ1-4|TRBV7-9|NA
TGTGCCAGCAGCTTATCCGACGTAAATGAAAAACTGTTTTTT
CASSLSDVNEKLFF
>NA|TRBJ2-1|TRBV9|NA
TGTGCCAGCAGCCAAGACAGTTACAATGAGCAGTTCTTC
CASSQDSYNEQFF
>NA|TRBJ2-7|TRBV27|NA
TGTGCCAGCAGTTGGGGGAACACCTACGAGCAGTACTTC
CASSWGNTYEQYF
>TRBD1|TRBJ2-3|TRBV28|NA
TGTGCCAGCAGTCCAGGGACAGGGAGCACAGATACGCAGTATTTT
CASSPGTGSTDTQYF
>TRBD1|TRBJ1-1|TRBV5-1|NA
TGCGCCAGCAGCTTAGGACAGGCCACTGAAGCTTTCTTT
CASSLGQATEAFF
>NA|TRBJ2-2|TRBV21-1|NA
TGTGCCAGCAGATGGAGCACCGGGGAGCTGTTTTTT
CASRWSTGELFF
>NA|TRBJ1-4|TRBV5-6|NA
TGTGCCAGCAGCTCCTGGGGGGGCCGACCTAATGAAAAACTGTTTTTT
CASSSWGGRPNEKLFF
>TRBD2|TRBJ2-1|TRBV27|NA
TGTGCCAGCAGTTTCGTGGGACTAGCGGCCACCGACAATGAGCAGTTCTTC
CASSFVGLAATDNEQFF
>NA|TRBJ1-1|TRBV27|NA
TGTGCCAGCAGTTTATCGCAGGGGAGGAACACTGAAGCTTTCTTT
CASSLSQGRNTEAFF
>NA|TRBJ1-4|TRBV9|few
TGTGCCAGCAGCGTAGGGGGTAAGGGAAAACTGTTTTTT
CASSVGGKGKLFF
>NA|TRBJ2-7|TRBV30|NA
TGTGCCTGGAGTGGATCGTATCATGGTACCTACGAGCAGTACTTC
CAWSGSYHGTYEQYF
>NA|TRBJ2-7|TRBV5-1|once
TGCGCCAGCAGGCCCATGCTGGGGACACCTACCTACGAGCAGTACTTC
CASRPMLGTPTYEQYF
>TRBD1|TRBJ2-7|TRBV28|NA
TGTGCCAGCCGTTCCGGGACAGGGATGGACGAGCAGTACTTC
CASRSGTGMDEQYF
>NA|TRBJ1-2|TRBV19|NA
TGTGCCAGTAGTCCTTACGGGGGCGCGCGGGGCCTCTATGGCTACACCTTC
CASSPYGGARGLYGYTF
>TRBD2|TRBJ2-1|TRBV4-1|NA
TGCGCCAGCAGCCTCCTAGCGGGATCCCGAACCAATGAGCAGTTCTTC
CASSLLAGSRTNEQFF
>NA|TRBJ2-5|TRBV7-6|NA
TGTGCCAGCAGCCCCAGGGGTTGGGAGACCCAGTACTTC
CASSPRGWETQYF
>NA|TRBJ2-2|TRBV6-1|NA
TGTGCCAGCAGTGAGTATAGCGGACTGAACACCGGGGAGCTGTTTTTT
CASSEYSGLNTGELFF
>TRBD2|TRBJ2-1|TRBV19|NA
TGTGCCAGCACACCGACTAGCGAATACAATGAGCAGTTCTTC
CASTPTSEYNEQFF